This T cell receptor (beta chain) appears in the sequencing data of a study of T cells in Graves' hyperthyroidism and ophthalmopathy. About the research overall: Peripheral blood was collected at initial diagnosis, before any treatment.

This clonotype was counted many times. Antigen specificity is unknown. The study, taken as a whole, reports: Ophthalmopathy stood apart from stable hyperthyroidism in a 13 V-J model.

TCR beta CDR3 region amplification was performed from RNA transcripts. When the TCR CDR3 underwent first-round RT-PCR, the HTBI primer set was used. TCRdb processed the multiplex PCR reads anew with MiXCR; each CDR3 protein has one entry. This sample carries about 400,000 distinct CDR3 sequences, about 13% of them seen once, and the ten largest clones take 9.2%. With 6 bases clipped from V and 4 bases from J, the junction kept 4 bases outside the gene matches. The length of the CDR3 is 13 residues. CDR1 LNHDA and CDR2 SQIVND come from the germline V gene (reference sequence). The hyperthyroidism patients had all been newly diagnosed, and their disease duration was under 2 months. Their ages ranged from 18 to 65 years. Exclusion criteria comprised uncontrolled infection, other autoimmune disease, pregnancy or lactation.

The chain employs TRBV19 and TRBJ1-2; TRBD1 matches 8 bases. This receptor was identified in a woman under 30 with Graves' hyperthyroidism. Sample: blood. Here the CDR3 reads CASSAGTGYGYTF. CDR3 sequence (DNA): TGTGCCAGTAGCGCCGGGACAGGCTATGGCTACACCTTC.